What follows is one TCR beta chain and its context. The antigen is not known. Single viable CD3+CD4+CD8-CD45RO+ cells were sorted as the memory CD4+ T cells. CD4+ T cells were isolated by positive magnetic selection. In the source study's methods: After removing out-of-frame reads, approximately 2 million distinct TCRbeta sequences remained. TCRdb's table, derived via immunoSEQ multiplex PCR, lists solely in-frame clones and lacks some. The V and J calls and clone size are taken from that table; D and trimming were inferred from the DNA. Here the sample spans about 56,000 clones, about 80% being singletons. Trimming took off 2 bases at V and 7 bases at J, with 14 bases between the two ends. This CDR3 region has 14 residues. The germline V gene encodes CDR1 MNHEY and CDR2 SVGAGI. The data belong to a study of memory CD4+ T cells and cytomegalovirus serostatus. Notes on the study in general: CMV serostatus prediction reached median AUC about 0.95, or 0.9 with US-trained model.

Sequenced: memory CD4+ T cells from blood. The chain combines TRBV6-5 with TRBJ2-5; D call uncertain. This receptor was obtained from an adult in good health and CMV-seronegative. The CDR3 loop is CASSYPGSSVTQYF. Written as DNA, the CDR3 is TGTGCCAGCAGTTACCCCGGGTCCTCTGTGACCCAGTACTTC.